The rows below give T cell receptor beta chains drawn from one sample of a study of cytomegalovirus exposure and HLA in healthy donors. Profiled with immunoSEQ multiplex PCR; TCRdb holds only in-frame clones, not every one. The data hold 150,000 or so clones, with under 85% observed a single time. The specimen was PBMCs. The origin of the receptors is a man between 18 and 29 years old in good health and CMV-seronegative. The CDR3 runs from the conserved cysteine through the conserved F or W. The D gene is left open where the match is weak. Clone size is shown for a subset of rows, as once, few, many or a class of expanded clone.

v_gene	d_gene	j_gene	len	abundance	CDR3nt	CDR3aa
TRBV11-1	TRBD1	TRBJ1-6	14	NA	TGTGCCAGCAGGGGACAGGGCGCTAATTCACCCCTCCACTTT	CASRGQGANSPLHF
TRBV7-2	NA	TRBJ1-1	13	NA	TGTGCCAGCAGCTTAGGTGGTCGGACTGAAGCTTTCTTT	CASSLGGRTEAFF
TRBV30	TRBD1	TRBJ1-2	13	NA	TGTGCCTGGAGTGGCGGGACAGGTAGTGGCTACACCTTC	CAWSGGTGSGYTF
TRBV5-1	NA	TRBJ2-6	17	NA	TGCGCCAGCAGCTTGGACTCCAGGCTATCTGGGGCCAACGGCCTGACTTTC	CASSLDSRLSGANGLTF
TRBV19	NA	TRBJ2-1	16	NA	TGTGCCGCGGGCTGGGGGGACAGCGAGGAGGCCAATGAGCAGTTCTTC	CAAGWGDSEEANEQFF
TRBV6-6	TRBD1	TRBJ1-5	16	few	TGTGCCAGCAGTTACTCGACAGGGAAGGAGGGTCAGCCCCAGCATTTT	CASSYSTGKEGQPQHF
TRBV25-1	NA	TRBJ2-5	16	NA	TGTGCCAGCAGTGAAAAACAGGCCTTCCTACAAGAGACCCAGTACTTC	CASSEKQAFLQETQYF
TRBV11-2	TRBD1	TRBJ2-5	17	NA	TGTGCCAGCAGCTTGTTTAATACAGGGGGTGGGGGAGAGACCCAGTACTTC	CASSLFNTGGGGETQYF
TRBV7-6	NA	TRBJ2-1	14	NA	TGTGCCAGCAGCTCCGGGTCCCCCTACAATGAGCAGTTCTTC	CASSSGSPYNEQFF
TRBV5-6	NA	TRBJ2-1	13	NA	TGTGCCAGCAGCTGGCAGTCTTACAATGAGCAGTTCTTC	CASSWQSYNEQFF
TRBV27	NA	TRBJ2-5	11	NA	TGTGCCAGCAGTTCCGGAGAGACCCAGTACTTC	CASSSGETQYF
TRBV5-8	TRBD2	TRBJ2-2	14	NA	TGTGCCAGCAGCTTGCGGGAGGGCACCGGGGAGCTGTTTTTT	CASSLREGTGELFF
TRBV5-1	TRBD1	TRBJ2-1	17	once	TGCGCCAGCAGCTTGGGCAAAGACAGGGGTCAGTACAATGAGCAGTTCTTC	CASSLGKDRGQYNEQFF
TRBV19	TRBD1	TRBJ1-5	14	NA	TGTGCCAGTAGTTCTCGACAGGGCGGACAGCCCCAGCATTTT	CASSSRQGGQPQHF
TRBV4-3	NA	TRBJ2-2	18	NA	TGCGCCAGCAGCCCACAAGGGTGGGACTCGATGAACACCGGGGAGCTGTTTTTT	CASSPQGWDSMNTGELFF
TRBV21-1	NA	TRBJ2-7	13	few	TGTGCCAGCTACTTACAGGGTCCATACGAGCAGTACTTC	CASYLQGPYEQYF
TRBV6-5	NA	TRBJ1-2	15	NA	TGTGCCAGCAGTTACCGGGAGGCAGGGAGGTATGGCTACACCTTC	CASSYREAGRYGYTF
TRBV9	TRBD1	TRBJ2-5	15	once	TGTGCCAGCAGCGTGGGACAGTCACTGTACGAGACCCAGTACTTC	CASSVGQSLYETQYF
TRBV7-2	TRBD2	TRBJ2-5	15	NA	TGTGCCAGCAGGATACGGGGACTAGCGGCAGAGACCCAGTACTTC	CASRIRGLAAETQYF
TRBV28	NA	TRBJ1-2	13	NA	TGTGCCAGCAGGGACGGGGCTAACTATGGCTACACCTTC	CASRDGANYGYTF
TRBV6-1	NA	TRBJ1-2	15	NA	TGTGCCAGCAGTGAGAGCGTACCGGGTGTCTATGGCTACACCTTC	CASSESVPGVYGYTF
TRBV10-3	TRBD1	TRBJ1-1	14	NA	TGTGCCATCACCCAGGGGGCAGGGAACACTGAAGCTTTCTTT	CAITQGAGNTEAFF
TRBV5-1	TRBD1	TRBJ1-2	17	once	TGCGCCAGCGGAAGGGGGATTCGGGGGACAGGGGGATATGGCTACACCTTC	CASGRGIRGTGGYGYTF
TRBV2	TRBD2	TRBJ2-3	15	NA	TGTGCCAGCAGCAGACTAGCGGGGAGGGTAGATACGCAGTATTTT	CASSRLAGRVDTQYF